The subject of this entry is one T cell receptor (beta chain). TCRdb keeps only in-frame clones here, not all; method: immunoSEQ multiplex PCR. The table includes around 62,000 clones, around 94% detected once. V gave up 5 bases and J gave up 2 bases, with 17 bases separating them. This CDR3 comprises 16 residues. Germline CDR1 SGHRS, CDR2 YFSETQ. The treatment denotes: preoperative locoregional IRX-2 cytokine immunotherapy. Preoperative locoregional IRX-2 cytokine immunotherapy was tested in the phase Ib source study. The data were taken from a study of preoperative IRX-2 immunotherapy in early breast cancer.

The chain links TRBV5-1 to TRBJ1-5; D gene ambiguous. The clonotype was recovered from a human donor with breast cancer. Sampling was conducted from a patient treated with IRX-2 immunotherapy. The chain's CDR3 is CASRHRSGRGNQPQHF. CDR3 bases: TGCGCCAGCAGACACCGTTCCGGACGCGGCAATCAGCCCCAGCATTTT.